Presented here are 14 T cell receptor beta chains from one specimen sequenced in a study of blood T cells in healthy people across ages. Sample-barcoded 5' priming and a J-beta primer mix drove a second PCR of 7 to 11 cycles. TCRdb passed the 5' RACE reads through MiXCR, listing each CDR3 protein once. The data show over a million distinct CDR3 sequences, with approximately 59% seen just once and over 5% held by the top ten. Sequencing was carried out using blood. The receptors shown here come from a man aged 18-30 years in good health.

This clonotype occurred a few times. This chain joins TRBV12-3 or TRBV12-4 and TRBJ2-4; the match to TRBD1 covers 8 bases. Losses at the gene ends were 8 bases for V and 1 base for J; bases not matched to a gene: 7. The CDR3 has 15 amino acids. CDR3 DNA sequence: TGTGCCAGCGCCTACCAGGGGGCGGCCAAAAACATTCAGTACTTC. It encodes CASAYQGAAKNIQYF.

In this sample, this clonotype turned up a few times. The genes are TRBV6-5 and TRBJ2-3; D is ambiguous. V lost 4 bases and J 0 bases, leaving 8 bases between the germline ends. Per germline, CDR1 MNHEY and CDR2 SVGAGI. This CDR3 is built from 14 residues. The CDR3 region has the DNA TGTGCCAGCAGTTCAGGTTATAGCACAGATACGCAGTATTTT. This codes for CASSSGYSTDTQYF.

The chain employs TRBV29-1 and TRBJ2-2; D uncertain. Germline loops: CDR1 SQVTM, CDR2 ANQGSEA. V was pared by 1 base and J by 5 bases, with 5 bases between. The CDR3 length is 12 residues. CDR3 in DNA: TGCAGCGTTGAAGGGGGTACCGGGGAGCTGTTTTTT. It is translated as CSVEGGTGELFF.

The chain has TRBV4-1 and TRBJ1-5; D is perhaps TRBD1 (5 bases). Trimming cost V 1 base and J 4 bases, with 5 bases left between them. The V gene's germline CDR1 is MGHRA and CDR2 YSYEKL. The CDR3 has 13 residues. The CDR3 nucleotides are TGCGCCAGCAGCCAAGGACAGAATCAGCCCCAGCATTTT. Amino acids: CASSQGQNQPQHF.

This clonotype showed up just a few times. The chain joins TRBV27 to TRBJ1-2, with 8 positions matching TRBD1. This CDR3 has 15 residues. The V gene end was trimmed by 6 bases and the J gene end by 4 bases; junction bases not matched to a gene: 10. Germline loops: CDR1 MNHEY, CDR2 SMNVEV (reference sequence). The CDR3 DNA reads TGTGCCAGCAGAGGGCTGGACAGGGTGGGCTATGGCTACACCTTC. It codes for CASRGLDRVGYGYTF.

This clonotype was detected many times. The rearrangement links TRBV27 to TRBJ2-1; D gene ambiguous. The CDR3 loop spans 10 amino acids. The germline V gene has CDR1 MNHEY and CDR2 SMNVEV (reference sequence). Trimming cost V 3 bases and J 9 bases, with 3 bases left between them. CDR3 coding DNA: TGTGCCAGCAGTTTCGGTGAGCAGTTCTTC. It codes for CASSFGEQFF.

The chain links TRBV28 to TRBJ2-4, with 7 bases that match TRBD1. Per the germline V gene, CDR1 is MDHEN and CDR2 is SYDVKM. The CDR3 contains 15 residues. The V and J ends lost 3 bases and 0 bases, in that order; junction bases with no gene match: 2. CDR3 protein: CASSLGQLAKNIQYF. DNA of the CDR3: TGTGCCAGCAGTTTGGGACAGCTAGCCAAAAACATTCAGTACTTC.

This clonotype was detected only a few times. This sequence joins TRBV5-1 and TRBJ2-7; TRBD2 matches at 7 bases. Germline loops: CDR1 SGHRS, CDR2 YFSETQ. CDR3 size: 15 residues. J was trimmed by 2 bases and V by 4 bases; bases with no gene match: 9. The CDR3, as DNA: TGCGCCAGCAGCCCGGGGAGGGAAAGGGCCTACGAGCAGTACTTC. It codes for CASSPGRERAYEQYF. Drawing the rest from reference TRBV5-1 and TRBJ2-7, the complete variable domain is KAGVTQTPRYLIKTRGQQVTLSCSPISGHRSVSWYQQTPGQGLQFLFEYFSETQRNKGNFPGRFSGRQFSNSRSEMNVSTLELGDSALYLCASSPGRERAYEQYFGPGTRLTVT.

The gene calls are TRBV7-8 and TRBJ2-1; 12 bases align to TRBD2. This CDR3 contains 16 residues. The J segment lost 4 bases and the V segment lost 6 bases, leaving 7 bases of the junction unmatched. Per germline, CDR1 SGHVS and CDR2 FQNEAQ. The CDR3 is CASSLRTSGNYNEQFF. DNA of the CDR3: TGTGCCAGCAGTTTACGGACTAGCGGGAATTACAATGAGCAGTTCTTC. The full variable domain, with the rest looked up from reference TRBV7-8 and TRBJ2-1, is GAGVSQSPRYKVAKRGQDVALRCDPISGHVSLFWYQQALGQGPEFLTYFQNEAQLDKSGLPSDRFFAERPEGSVSTLKIQRTQQEDSAVYLCASSLRTSGNYNEQFFGPGTRLTVL.

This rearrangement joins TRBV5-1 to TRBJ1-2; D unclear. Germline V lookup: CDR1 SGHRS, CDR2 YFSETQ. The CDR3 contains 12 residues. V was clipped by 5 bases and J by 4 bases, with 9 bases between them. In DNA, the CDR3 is TGCGCCAGCAGGCCGGAACTCTATGGCTACACCTTC. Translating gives CASRPELYGYTF.

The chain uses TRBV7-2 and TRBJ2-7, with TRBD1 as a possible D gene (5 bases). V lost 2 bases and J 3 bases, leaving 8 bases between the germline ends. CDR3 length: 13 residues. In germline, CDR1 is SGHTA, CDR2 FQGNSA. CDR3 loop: CASSLLRDYEQYF. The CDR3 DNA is TGTGCCAGCAGCTTACTCAGGGACTACGAGCAGTACTTC.

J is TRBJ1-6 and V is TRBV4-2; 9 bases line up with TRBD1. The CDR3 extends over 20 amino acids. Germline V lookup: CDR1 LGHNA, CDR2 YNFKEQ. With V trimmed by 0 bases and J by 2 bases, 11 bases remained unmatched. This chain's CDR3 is CASSQEQGARIRTYNSPLHF. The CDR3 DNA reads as TGTGCCAGCAGCCAAGAACAGGGGGCCCGTATTCGAACCTATAATTCACCCCTCCACTTT.

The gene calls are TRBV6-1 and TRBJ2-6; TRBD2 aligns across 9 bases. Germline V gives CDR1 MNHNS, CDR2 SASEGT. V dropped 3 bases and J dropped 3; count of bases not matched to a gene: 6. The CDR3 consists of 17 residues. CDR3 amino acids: CASSDLREGLGANVLTF. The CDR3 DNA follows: TGTGCCAGCAGTGACTTGCGGGAGGGCCTTGGGGCCAACGTCCTGACTTTC.

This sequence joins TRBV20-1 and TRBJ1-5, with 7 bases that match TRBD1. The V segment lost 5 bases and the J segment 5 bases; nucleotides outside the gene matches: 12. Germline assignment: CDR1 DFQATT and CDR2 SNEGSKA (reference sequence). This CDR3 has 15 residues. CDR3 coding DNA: TGCAGTGCTGCGACTCCGACAGGGCAGCATCAGCCCCAGCATTTT. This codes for CSAATPTGQHQPQHF.